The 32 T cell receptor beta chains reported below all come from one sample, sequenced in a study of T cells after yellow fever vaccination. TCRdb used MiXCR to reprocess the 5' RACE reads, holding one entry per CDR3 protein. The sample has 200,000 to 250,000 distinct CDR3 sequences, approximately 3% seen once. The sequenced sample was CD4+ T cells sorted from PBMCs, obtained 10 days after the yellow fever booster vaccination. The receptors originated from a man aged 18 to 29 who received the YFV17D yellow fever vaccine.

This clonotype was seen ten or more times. CDR3 sequence (DNA): TGTGCCAGCACCACTCAGTCGTACAGTAAGACCCAGTACTTC. This codes for CASTTQSYSKTQYF. The chain uses TRBV7-2 and TRBJ2-5; D is unresolved. Trimming cost V 7 bases and J 6 bases, with 18 bases left between them. The germline gives CDR1 SGHTA, CDR2 FQGNSA. The length of the CDR3 is 14 residues.

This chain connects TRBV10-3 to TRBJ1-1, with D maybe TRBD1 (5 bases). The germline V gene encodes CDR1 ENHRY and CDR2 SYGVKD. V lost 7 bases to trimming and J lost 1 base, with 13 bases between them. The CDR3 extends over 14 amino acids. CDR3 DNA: TGTGCCATCAAACGCCAACAGGCGAACACTGAAGCTTTCTTT. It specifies CAIKRQQANTEAFF.

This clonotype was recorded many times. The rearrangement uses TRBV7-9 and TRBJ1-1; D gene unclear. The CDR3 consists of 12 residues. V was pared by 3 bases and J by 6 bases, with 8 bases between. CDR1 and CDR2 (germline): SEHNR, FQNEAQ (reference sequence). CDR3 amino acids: CASSFIGPEAFF. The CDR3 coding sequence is TGTGCCAGCAGCTTCATCGGGCCTGAAGCTTTCTTT.

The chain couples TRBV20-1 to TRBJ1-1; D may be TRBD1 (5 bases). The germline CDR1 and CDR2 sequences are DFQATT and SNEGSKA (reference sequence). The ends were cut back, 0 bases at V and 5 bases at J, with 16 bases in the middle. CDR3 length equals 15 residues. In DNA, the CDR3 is TGCAGTGCTAGAGATCTCGGGGGAGTGAGGACTGAAGCTTTCTTT. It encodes CSARDLGGVRTEAFF.

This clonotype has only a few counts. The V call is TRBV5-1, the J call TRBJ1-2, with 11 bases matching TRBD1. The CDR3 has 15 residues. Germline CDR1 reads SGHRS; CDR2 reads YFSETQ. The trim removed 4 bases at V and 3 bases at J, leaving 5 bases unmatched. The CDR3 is CASSPDRGRDYGYTF. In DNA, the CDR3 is TGCGCCAGCAGCCCGGACAGGGGGCGGGACTATGGCTACACCTTC.

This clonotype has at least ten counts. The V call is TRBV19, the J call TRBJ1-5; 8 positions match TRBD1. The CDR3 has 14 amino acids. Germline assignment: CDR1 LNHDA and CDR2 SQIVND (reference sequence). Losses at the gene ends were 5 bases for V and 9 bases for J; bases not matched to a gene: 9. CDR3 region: CASSLGTGNLPQHF. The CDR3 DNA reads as TGTGCCAGTAGTCTCGGGACAGGTAATTTGCCCCAGCATTTT.

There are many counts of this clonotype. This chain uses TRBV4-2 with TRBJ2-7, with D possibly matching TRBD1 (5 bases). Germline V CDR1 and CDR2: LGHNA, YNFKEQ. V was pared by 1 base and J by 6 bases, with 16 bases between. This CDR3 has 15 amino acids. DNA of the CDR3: TGTGCCAGCAGCCAAGTGAAGGGGCCGGTGGGCGAGCAGTACTTC. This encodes CASSQVKGPVGEQYF.

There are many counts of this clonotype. The CDR3 loop is CASSALTGGRAKNIQYF. The CDR3 nucleotides read TGTGCCAGCAGTGCCCTCACAGGGGGCAGAGCCAAAAACATTCAGTACTTC. The V call is TRBV27, the J call TRBJ2-4; TRBD1 matches at 9 bases. The germline CDR1 and CDR2 sequences are MNHEY and SMNVEV (reference sequence). V was clipped by 5 bases and J by 0 bases; unmatched bases: 8. The CDR3 runs 17 residues.

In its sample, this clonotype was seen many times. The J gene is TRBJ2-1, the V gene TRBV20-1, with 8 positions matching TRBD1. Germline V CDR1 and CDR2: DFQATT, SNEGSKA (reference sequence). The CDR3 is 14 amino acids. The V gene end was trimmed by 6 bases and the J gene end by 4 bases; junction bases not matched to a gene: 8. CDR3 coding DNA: TGCAGTGCGAAGGACAGGGACCCATACAATGAGCAGTTCTTC. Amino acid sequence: CSAKDRDPYNEQFF.

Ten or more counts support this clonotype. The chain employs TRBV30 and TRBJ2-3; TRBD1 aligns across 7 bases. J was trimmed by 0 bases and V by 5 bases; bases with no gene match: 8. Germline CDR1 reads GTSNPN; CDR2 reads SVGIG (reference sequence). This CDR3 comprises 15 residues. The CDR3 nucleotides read TGTGCCTGGGAAGGGACAGAAGCTAGCACAGATACGCAGTATTTT. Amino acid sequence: CAWEGTEASTDTQYF.

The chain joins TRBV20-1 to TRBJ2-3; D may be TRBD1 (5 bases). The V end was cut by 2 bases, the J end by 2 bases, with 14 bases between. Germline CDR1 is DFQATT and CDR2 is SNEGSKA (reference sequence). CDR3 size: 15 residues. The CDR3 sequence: CSARIGASITDTQYF. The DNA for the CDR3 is TGCAGTGCTAGAATTGGGGCCTCTATCACAGATACGCAGTATTTT.

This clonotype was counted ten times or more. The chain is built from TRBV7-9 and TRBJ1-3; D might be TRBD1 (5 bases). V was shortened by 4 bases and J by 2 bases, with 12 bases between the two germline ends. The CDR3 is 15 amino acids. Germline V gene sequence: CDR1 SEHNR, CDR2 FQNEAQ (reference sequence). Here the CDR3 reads CASSSGRGAGNTIYF. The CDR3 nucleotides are TGTGCCAGCAGCTCGGGACGAGGCGCTGGAAACACCATATATTTT.

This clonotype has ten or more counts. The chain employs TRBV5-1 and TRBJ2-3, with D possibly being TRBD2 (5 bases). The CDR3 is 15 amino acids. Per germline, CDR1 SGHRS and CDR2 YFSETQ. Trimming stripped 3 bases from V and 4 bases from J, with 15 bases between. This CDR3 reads CASSSLSGWADTQYF. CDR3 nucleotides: TGCGCCAGCAGCTCCCTTTCGGGGTGGGCAGATACGCAGTATTTT. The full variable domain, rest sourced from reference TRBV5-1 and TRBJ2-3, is KAGVTQTPRYLIKTRGQQVTLSCSPISGHRSVSWYQQTPGQGLQFLFEYFSETQRNKGNFPGRFSGRQFSNSRSEMNVSTLELGDSALYLCASSSLSGWADTQYFGPGTRLTVL.

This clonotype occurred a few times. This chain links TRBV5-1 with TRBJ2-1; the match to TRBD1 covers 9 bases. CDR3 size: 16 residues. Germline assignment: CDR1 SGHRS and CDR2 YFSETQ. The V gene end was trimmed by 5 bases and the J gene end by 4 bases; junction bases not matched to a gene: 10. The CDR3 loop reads CASSWDREDSYNEQFF. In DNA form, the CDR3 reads TGCGCCAGCAGTTGGGACAGGGAGGACAGTTACAATGAGCAGTTCTTC.

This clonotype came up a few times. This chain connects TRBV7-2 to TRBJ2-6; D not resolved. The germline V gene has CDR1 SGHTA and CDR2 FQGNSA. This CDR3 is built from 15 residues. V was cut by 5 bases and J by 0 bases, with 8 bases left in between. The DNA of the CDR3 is TGTGCCAGCAGCCAGACGAGCTCTGGGGCCAACGTCCTGACTTTC. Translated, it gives CASSQTSSGANVLTF.

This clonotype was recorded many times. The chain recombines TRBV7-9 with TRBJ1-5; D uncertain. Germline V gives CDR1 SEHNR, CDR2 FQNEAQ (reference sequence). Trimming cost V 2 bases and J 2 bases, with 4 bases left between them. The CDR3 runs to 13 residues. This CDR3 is CASSLQGNQPQHF. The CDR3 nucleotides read TGTGCCAGCAGCTTACAGGGCAATCAGCCCCAGCATTTT.

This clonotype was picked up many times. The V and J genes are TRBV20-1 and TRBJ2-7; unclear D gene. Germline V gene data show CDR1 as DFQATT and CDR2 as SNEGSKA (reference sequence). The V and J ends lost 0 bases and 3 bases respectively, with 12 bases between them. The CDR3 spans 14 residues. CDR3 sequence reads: CSARDTGLHYEQYF. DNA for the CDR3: TGCAGTGCTAGAGATACCGGGCTCCACTACGAGCAGTACTTC.

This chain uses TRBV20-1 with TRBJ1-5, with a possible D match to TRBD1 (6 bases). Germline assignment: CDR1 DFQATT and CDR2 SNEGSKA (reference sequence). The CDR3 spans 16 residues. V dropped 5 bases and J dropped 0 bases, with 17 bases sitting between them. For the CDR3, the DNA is TGCAGTGCTGGGGCACAGGGATTTCCTAGCAATCAGCCCCAGCATTTT. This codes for CSAGAQGFPSNQPQHF.

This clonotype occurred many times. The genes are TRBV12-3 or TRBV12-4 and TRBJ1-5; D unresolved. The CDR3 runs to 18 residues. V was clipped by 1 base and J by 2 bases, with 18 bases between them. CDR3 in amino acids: CASSLDSIGVEGNQPQHF. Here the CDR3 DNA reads TGTGCCAGCAGTTTAGACTCTATTGGGGTGGAGGGCAATCAGCCCCAGCATTTT.

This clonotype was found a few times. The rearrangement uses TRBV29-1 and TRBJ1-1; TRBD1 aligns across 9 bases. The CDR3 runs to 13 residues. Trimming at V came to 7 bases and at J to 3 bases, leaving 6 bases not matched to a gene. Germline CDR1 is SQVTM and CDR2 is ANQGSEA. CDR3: CSALDRGDTEAFF. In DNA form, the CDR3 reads TGCAGCGCCCTGGACAGGGGAGACACTGAAGCTTTCTTT.

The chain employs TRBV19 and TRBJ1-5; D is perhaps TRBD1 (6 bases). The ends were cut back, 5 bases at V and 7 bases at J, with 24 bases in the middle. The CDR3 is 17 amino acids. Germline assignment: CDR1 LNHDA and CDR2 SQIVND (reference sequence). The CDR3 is CASSPDLQQGDGQPQHF. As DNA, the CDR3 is TGTGCCAGTAGTCCCGACCTTCAACAGGGCGATGGGCAGCCCCAGCATTTT.

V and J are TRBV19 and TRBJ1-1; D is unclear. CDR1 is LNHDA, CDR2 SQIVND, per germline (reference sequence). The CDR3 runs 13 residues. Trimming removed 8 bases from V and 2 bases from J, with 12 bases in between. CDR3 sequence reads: CASARPANTEAFF. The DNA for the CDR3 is TGTGCCAGTGCTAGGCCAGCCAACACTGAAGCTTTCTTT. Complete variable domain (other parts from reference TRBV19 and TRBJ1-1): DGGITQSPKYLFRKEGQNVTLSCEQNLNHDAMYWYRQDPGQGLRLIYYSQIVNDFQKGDIAEGYSVSREKKESFPLTVTSAQKNPTAFYLCASARPANTEAFFGQGTRLTVV.

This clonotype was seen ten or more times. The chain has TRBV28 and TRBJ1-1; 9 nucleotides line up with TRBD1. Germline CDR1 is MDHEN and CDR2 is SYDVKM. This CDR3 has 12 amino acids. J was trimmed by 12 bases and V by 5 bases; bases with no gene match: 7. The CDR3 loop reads CASSGPGTGSFF. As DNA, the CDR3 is TGTGCCAGCAGTGGACCCGGGACAGGGTCTTTCTTT.

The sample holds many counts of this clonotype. CDR3 in amino acids: CASRGGWGQVNEQFF. CDR3 DNA: TGTGCCAGCAGGGGAGGGTGGGGTCAGGTCAATGAGCAGTTCTTC. The chain has TRBV5-5 and TRBJ2-1; 7 positions match TRBD2. Germline V gene lookup returns CDR1 SGHKS and CDR2 YYEKEE (reference sequence). The CDR3 runs to 15 residues. The J segment lost 6 bases and the V segment lost 5 bases, leaving 11 bases of the junction unmatched. Combining the CDR3 with reference TRBV5-5 and TRBJ2-1 gives the whole variable domain DAGVTQSPTHLIKTRGQQVTLRCSPISGHKSVSWYQQVLGQGPQFIFQYYEKEERGRGNFPDRFSARQFPNYSSELNVNALLLGDSALYLCASRGGWGQVNEQFFGPGTRLTVL.

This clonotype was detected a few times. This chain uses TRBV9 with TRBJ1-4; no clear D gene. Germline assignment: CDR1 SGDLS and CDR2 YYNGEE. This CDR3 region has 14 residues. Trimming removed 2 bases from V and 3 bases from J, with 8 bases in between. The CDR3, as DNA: TGTGCCAGCAGCGTCCGATCCTCTAATGAAAAACTGTTTTTT. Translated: CASSVRSSNEKLFF.

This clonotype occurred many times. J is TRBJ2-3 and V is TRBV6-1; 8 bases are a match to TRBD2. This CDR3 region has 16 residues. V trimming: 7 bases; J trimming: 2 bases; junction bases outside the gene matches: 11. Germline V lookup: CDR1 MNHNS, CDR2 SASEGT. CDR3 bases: TGTGCCAGCACCATCGGCTTAGCGGGGCCCACAGATACGCAGTATTTT. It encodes CASTIGLAGPTDTQYF.

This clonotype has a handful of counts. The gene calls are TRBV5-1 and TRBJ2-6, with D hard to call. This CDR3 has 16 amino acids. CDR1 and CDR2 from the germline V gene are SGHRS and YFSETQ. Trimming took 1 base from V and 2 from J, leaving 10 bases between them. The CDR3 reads CASSLLGGPGANVLTF. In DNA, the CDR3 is TGCGCCAGCAGCTTGCTCGGCGGCCCTGGGGCCAACGTCCTGACTTTC.

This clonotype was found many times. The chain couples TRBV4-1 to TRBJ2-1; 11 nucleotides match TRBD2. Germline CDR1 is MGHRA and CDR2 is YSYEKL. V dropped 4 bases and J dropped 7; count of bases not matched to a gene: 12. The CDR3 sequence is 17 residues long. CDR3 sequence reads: CASSRGGLAALGNEQFF. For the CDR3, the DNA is TGCGCCAGCAGCCGAGGGGGACTAGCGGCCCTAGGTAATGAGCAGTTCTTC.

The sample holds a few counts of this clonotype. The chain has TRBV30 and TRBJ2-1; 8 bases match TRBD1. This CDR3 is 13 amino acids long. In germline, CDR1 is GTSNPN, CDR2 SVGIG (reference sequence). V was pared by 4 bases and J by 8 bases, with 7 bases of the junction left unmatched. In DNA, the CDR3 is TGTGCCTGGAACGGACAGGGTCGGTATGAGCAGTTCTTC. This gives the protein CAWNGQGRYEQFF.

Written as DNA, the CDR3 is TGCAGTGCTACACAGGGCGATGAGCAGTTCTTC. It is translated as CSATQGDEQFF. V gene TRBV20-1 combines with J gene TRBJ2-1; tentatively, D is TRBD1 (6 bases). The CDR3 has 11 residues. V gave up 4 bases and J gave up 8 bases, with 9 bases separating them. Looked up from germline, CDR1 is DFQATT and CDR2 is SNEGSKA (reference sequence).

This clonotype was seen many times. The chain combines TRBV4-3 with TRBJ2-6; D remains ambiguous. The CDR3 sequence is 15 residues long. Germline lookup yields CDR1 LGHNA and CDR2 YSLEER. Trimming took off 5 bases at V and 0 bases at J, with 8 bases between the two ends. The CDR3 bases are TGCGCCAGCAGCAAAAGCACCTCTGGGGCCAACGTCCTGACTTTC. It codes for CASSKSTSGANVLTF.

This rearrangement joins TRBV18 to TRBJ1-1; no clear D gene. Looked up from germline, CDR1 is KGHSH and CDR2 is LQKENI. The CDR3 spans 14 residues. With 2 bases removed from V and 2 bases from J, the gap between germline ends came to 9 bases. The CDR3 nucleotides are TGTGCCAGCTCACCAACAGATACCAACACTGAAGCTTTCTTT. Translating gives CASSPTDTNTEAFF.